The rows below give T cell receptor beta chains drawn from one sample of a study of shared clonotypes between healthy human individuals. The table came from immunoSEQ multiplex PCR; TCRdb's copy has only in-frame clones and leaves some out. The sample lists 950,000 to 1,100,000 clones, 78% seen once, with 0.55% to 0.7% in the top ten. What was sequenced was memory CD4+ T cells from PBMCs. The source of these receptors is a man aged 18 to 30 in good health. Some clones in this sample may be carry-over from other donors' samples. CDR3s include the opening cysteine and the closing phenylalanine or tryptophan. Fields, in order: J gene, V gene, clone size, D gene, CDR3 DNA, CDR3 protein. The D gene is left open where the match is weak. Clone size is shown for a subset of rows, as once, few, many or a class of expanded clone.

>TRBJ2-1|TRBV18|NA|TRBD2
TGTGCCAGCGCTCCCGGGACTAGCAATGAGCAGTTCTTC
CASAPGTSNEQFF
>TRBJ1-3|TRBV5-4|NA|NA
TGTGCCAGCAGCTTGGAGTTGGCAGGAGGCACCATATATTTT
CASSLELAGGTIYF
>TRBJ1-4|TRBV5-1|NA|TRBD1
TGCGCCAGCAGCCGGGTGGGGGACAGGAATGAAAAACTGTTTTTT
CASSRVGDRNEKLFF
>TRBJ1-5|TRBV4-1|few|NA
TGCGCCAGCAGCCAAGCACAAAATGCTCAGGGTCGCCAGGCCTATAGCAATCAGCCCCAGCATTTT
CASSQAQNAQGRQAYSNQPQHF
>TRBJ1-1|TRBV7-8|NA|NA
TGTGCCAGCAGCTTCCGAGAGAGCGCTGAAGCTTTCTTT
CASSFRESAEAFF
>TRBJ2-1|TRBV7-3|NA|TRBD1
TGTGCCAGCAGCACTGACAGGGGCTCCCACAATGAGCAGTTCTTC
CASSTDRGSHNEQFF
>TRBJ1-2|TRBV10-1|once|TRBD1
TGCGCCAGCAGTGCGGGACAGAACTATGGCTACACCTTC
CASSAGQNYGYTF
>TRBJ1-1|TRBV2|NA|NA
TGTGCCAGCATTGATAGGGGCAACACTGAAGCTTTCTTT
CASIDRGNTEAFF
>TRBJ2-1|TRBV30|NA|NA
TGTGCCTGGAGCGCACCGCCCACCGCCTACAATGAGCAGTTCTTC
CAWSAPPTAYNEQFF
>TRBJ2-1|TRBV6-6|NA|TRBD1
TGTGCCAGCAGTTACTTGGGACAGTACAATGAGCAGTTCTTC
CASSYLGQYNEQFF
>TRBJ1-1|TRBV13|NA|TRBD1
TGTGCCAGCAGCTTGCAGGGGGCAGGTGAAGCTTTCTTT
CASSLQGAGEAFF
>TRBJ1-2|TRBV28|NA|NA
TGTGCCACGGGGTCAGGGGTTTTGGCTGGCTACACCTTC
CATGSGVLAGYTF
>TRBJ1-1|TRBV6-6|NA|NA
TGTGCCAGCAGGGCCCCTCTGAACACTGAAGCTTTCTTT
CASRAPLNTEAFF
>TRBJ2-2|TRBV7-8|once|TRBD2
TGTGCCAGCGCACCCGGGACTAGTTGGTCCACCGGGGAGCTGTTTTTT
CASAPGTSWSTGELFF
>TRBJ2-1|TRBV7-8|NA|TRBD2
TGTGCCAGCAGCAGACTAGCCATTAAGGGTGAGCAGTTCTTC
CASSRLAIKGEQFF
>TRBJ1-1|TRBV6-1|NA|NA
TGTGCCAGCAGTAAGGGGGTTAGGAACACTGAAGCTTTCTTT
CASSKGVRNTEAFF
>TRBJ2-1|TRBV27|NA|NA
TGTGCCAGCATTCGCCAGGGACCTAGATACAATGAGCAGTTCTTC
CASIRQGPRYNEQFF
>TRBJ2-6|TRBV6-5|NA|NA
TGTGCCAGCAGCCCAGGGACTGGGGCCAACGTCCTGACTTTC
CASSPGTGANVLTF
>TRBJ1-2|TRBV2|NA|TRBD1
TGTGCCAGCAGGCCGGGACAGAGCTATGGCTACACCTTC
CASRPGQSYGYTF
>TRBJ1-4|TRBV2|NA|NA
TGTGCCAGCAGAGTTACCGCAACTAATGAAAAACTGTTTTTT
CASRVTATNEKLFF
>TRBJ1-3|TRBV6-1|NA|NA
TGTGCCAGCATTGGGGGTCCTGGAAACACCATATATTTT
CASIGGPGNTIYF
>TRBJ2-1|TRBV27|NA|NA
TGTGCCAGCAGTTCCAGTACAGGGTATTCCTACAATGAGCAGTTCTTC
CASSSSTGYSYNEQFF
>TRBJ1-2|TRBV2|NA|TRBD1
TGTGCCAGCAGAGAAAGGACAGGAACTAACTATGGCTACACCTTC
CASRERTGTNYGYTF
>TRBJ2-2|TRBV28|NA|NA
TGTGCCAGCAGTTTTAACCCTGGATGGCTATATACCGGGGAGCTGTTTTTT
CASSFNPGWLYTGELFF
>TRBJ1-1|TRBV9|NA|NA
TGTGCCAGCAGCGTAGGATCCATGAACACTGAAGCTTTCTTT
CASSVGSMNTEAFF
>TRBJ1-3|TRBV30|NA|NA
TGTGCCTGGAGTAAGCCGGGACCACTTTCTACTGGAAACACCATATATTTT
CAWSKPGPLSTGNTIYF
>TRBJ1-2|TRBV28|many|TRBD1
TGTGCCAGCAGTCCTGACAGGGCGGGCTACACCTTC
CASSPDRAGYTF
>TRBJ1-1|TRBV7-8|NA|NA
TGTGCCAGCAGCTTGACCAGGGGAGTAGGTACTGAAGCTTTCTTT
CASSLTRGVGTEAFF
>TRBJ1-2|TRBV5-1|once|NA
TGCGCCAGCAGCTTAGGGACTAACTATGGCTACACCTTC
CASSLGTNYGYTF
>TRBJ2-7|TRBV28|NA|TRBD1
TGTGCCAGCAACCGACAGGGCGTAACCTACGAGCAGTACTTC
CASNRQGVTYEQYF
>TRBJ1-1|TRBV6-1|once|TRBD1
TGTGCCAGCAGCCGACAGGGGATGACTGAAGCTTTCTTT
CASSRQGMTEAFF
>TRBJ1-6|TRBV5-1|NA|TRBD1
TGCGCCAGCAGCTCCGGGACAGGGACTAATTCACCCCTCCACTTT
CASSSGTGTNSPLHF
>TRBJ1-4|TRBV29-1|few|NA
TGCAGCGTTGGAGGGACGGACGAAAAACTGTTTTTT
CSVGGTDEKLFF
>TRBJ1-2|TRBV28|NA|NA
TGTGCCAGTGGGGGTTATGGCTACACCTTC
CASGGYGYTF
>TRBJ1-3|TRBV5-8|NA|NA
TGTGCCAGCAGCTTGGAGCCGCGGGTGTCTGGAAACACCATATATTTT
CASSLEPRVSGNTIYF
>TRBJ2-1|TRBV11-2|NA|TRBD2
TGTGCCAGCAGCTGGACAGGACTAGCGCCCAATGAGCAGTTCTTC
CASSWTGLAPNEQFF
>TRBJ2-7|TRBV19|NA|NA
TGTGCCAGTAACCGGGACCGGAGCTCCTACGAGCAGTACTTC
CASNRDRSSYEQYF
>TRBJ2-4|TRBV6-5|NA|NA
TGTGCCAGCTCACAAGGGATACAAAACATTCAGTACTTC
CASSQGIQNIQYF
>TRBJ1-2|TRBV15|once|NA
TGTGCCACCAGCAGAGGGGAGGGCTACACCTTC
CATSRGEGYTF
>TRBJ1-6|TRBV28|NA|TRBD1
TGTGCCAGCAGCTCACCGGGACAGGGGTGGAATTCACCCCTCCACTTT
CASSSPGQGWNSPLHF
>TRBJ2-5|TRBV5-1|few|NA
TGCGCCAGCAGCTTGGAGGGACCTCAAGAGACCCAGTACTTC
CASSLEGPQETQYF
>TRBJ2-1|TRBV6-1|NA|TRBD2
TGTGCCAGCACAGGCGGGAGCCCCTCCTACAATGAGCAGTTCTTC
CASTGGSPSYNEQFF
>TRBJ2-7|TRBV18|NA|TRBD2
TGTGCCAGCTCAGAGTCCGGGGGGGATGTTGGCGAGCAGTACTTC
CASSESGGDVGEQYF
>TRBJ2-7|TRBV5-1|NA|TRBD1
TGCGCCAGCAGCTCCCGGGACAGGGGCTACGAGCAGTACTTC
CASSSRDRGYEQYF
>TRBJ2-3|TRBV9|NA|NA
TGTGCCAGCAGTGGCAGGGGCTCAGGCTACCTTAGCACAGATACGCAGTATTTT
CASSGRGSGYLSTDTQYF